This TCR beta chain emerged from a study of blood T cell repertoires in COVID-19. Across the study: In each case, the material was cDNA or gDNA derived from T cells, B-cell-depleted T cells, or PBMCs.

Cohort placement rested on clinical history that participants reported themselves. Per the study methods: Amplification of reference gene primers provided the estimated nucleated cell counts. Libraries were prepared by immunoSEQ multiplex PCR; TCRdb keeps only in-frame clonotypes and omits some of them. D and trimming were read from the DNA, whereas the V and J calls and clone size are those reported in that table. The sample lists about 210,000 clones, approximately 90% occurring once. The clonotype comes from a young man with acute COVID-19. Sequenced sample: PBMCs or T cells enriched from blood (not recorded which).

The CDR3 loop reads CASSTGTENEQYF. The CDR3 region has the DNA TGCGCCAGCAGCACCGGGACAGAAAACGAGCAGTACTTC. The J gene is TRBJ2-7, the V gene TRBV10-1; 7 nucleotides match TRBD1. With V trimmed by 6 bases and J by 5 bases, 7 bases remained unmatched. Germline-derived CDR1 and CDR2 are WNHNN and SYGVQD (reference sequence). CDR3 length equals 13 residues.